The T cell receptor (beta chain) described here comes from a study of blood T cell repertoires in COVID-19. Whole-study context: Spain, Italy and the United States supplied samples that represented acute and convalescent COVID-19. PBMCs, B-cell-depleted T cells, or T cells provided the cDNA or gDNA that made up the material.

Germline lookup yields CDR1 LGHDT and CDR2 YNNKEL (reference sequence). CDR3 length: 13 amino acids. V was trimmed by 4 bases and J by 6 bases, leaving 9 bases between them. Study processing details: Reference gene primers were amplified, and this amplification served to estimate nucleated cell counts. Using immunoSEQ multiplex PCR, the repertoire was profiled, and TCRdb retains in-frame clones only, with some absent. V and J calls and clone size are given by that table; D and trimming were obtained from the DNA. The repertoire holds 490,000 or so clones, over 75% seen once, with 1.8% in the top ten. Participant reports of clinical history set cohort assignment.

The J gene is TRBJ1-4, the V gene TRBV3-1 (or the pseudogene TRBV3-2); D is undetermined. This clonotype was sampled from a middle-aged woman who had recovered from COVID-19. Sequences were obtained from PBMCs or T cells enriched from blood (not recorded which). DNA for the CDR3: TGTGCCAGCAGCCGGGCGAATGATGAAAAACTGTTTTTT. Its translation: CASSRANDEKLFF.